This record concerns one TCR beta chain sequence. Its antigen is not identified. TCRdb's table, derived via immunoSEQ multiplex PCR, lists solely in-frame clones and lacks some. The sample lists around 110,000 clones, approximately 90% seen once, with roughly 1.1% in the top ten. The germline gives CDR1 LNHDA, CDR2 SQIVND (reference sequence). This CDR3 region has 19 residues. The junction had 12 bases not matched to a gene; V was cut back by 4 bases and J by 0 bases. Sampling times: baseline, cycle 4 day 1, cycle 7 day 1. These data originate in a study of OX40 agonist ivuxolimab in advanced cancers. Background on the study: Patients enrolled in dose escalation were diagnosed with hepatocellular carcinoma, melanoma, renal cell or head and neck cancer.

Study-level points and caveats: Researchers did not determine the expanded peripheral T cells' antigen specificity.

This sample comprised CD4+ or CD8+ T cells sorted from blood, obtained in a trial of the OX40 agonist ivuxolimab. The receptor was isolated from an adult with an advanced solid tumor such as melanoma, head and neck, liver or kidney cancer. The V call is TRBV19, the J call TRBJ2-6; 7 nucleotides match TRBD2. The CDR3 sequence: CASSNEKRGRISGANVLTF. In nucleotides, the CDR3 is TGTGCCAGTAGTAACGAAAAGCGGGGTAGGATCTCTGGGGCCAACGTCCTGACTTTC.